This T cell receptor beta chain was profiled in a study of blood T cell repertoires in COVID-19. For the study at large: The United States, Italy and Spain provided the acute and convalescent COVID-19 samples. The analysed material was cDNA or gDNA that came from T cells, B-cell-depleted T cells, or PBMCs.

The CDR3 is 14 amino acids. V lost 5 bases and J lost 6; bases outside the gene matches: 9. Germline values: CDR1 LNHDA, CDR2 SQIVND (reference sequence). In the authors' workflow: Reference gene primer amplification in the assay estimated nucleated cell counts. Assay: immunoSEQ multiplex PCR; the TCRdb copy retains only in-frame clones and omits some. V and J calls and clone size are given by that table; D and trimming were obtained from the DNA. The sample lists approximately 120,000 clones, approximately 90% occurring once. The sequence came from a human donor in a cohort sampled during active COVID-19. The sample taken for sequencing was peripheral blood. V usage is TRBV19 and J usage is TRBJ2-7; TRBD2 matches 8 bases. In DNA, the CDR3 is TGTGCCAGTAGTCGCAGCGGGAGCAGACGCGAGCAGTACTTC. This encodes CASSRSGSRREQYF.